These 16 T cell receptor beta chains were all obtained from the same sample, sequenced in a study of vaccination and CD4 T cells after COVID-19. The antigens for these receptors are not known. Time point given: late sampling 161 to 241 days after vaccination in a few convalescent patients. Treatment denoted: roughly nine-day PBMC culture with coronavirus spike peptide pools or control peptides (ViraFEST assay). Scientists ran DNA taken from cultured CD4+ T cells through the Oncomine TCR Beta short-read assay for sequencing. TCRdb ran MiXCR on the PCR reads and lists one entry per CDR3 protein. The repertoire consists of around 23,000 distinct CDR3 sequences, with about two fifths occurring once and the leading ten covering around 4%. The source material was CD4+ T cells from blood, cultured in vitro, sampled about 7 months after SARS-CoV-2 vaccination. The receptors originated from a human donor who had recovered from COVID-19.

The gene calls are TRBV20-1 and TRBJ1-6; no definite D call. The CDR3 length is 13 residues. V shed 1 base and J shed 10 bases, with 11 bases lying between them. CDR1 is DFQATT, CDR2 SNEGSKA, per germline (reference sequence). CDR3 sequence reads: CSARVLQSSPLHF. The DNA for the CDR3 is TGCAGTGCTAGAGTTCTGCAGTCGTCACCCCTCCACTTT.

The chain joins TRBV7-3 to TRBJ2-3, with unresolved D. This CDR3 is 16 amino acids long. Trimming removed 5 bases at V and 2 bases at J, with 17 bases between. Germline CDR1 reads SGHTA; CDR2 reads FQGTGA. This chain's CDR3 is CASSGRLLKNTDTQYF. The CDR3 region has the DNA TGTGCCAGCAGCGGCCGACTCCTTAAGAACACAGATACGCAGTATTTT.

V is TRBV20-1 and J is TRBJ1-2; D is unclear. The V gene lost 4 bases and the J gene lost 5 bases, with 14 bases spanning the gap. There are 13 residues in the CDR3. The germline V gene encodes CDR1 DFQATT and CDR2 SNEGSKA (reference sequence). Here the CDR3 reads CSAKVTENYGYTF. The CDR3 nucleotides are TGCAGTGCTAAGGTGACGGAGAATTATGGCTACACCTTC.

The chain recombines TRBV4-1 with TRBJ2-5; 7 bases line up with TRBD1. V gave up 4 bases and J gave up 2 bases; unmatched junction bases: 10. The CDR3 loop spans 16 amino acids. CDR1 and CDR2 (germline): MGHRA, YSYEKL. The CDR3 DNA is TGCGCCAGCAGCCCCCTAGGACAGGACCTTCAAGAGACCCAGTACTTC. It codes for CASSPLGQDLQETQYF.

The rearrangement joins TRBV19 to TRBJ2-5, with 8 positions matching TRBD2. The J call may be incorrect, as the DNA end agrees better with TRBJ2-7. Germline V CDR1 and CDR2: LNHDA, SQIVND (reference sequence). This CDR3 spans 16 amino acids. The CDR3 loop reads CASSDGPGTSSYEQYF. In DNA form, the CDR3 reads TGTGCCAGTAGTGACGGACCCGGGACTAGCTCCTACGAGCAGTACTTC.

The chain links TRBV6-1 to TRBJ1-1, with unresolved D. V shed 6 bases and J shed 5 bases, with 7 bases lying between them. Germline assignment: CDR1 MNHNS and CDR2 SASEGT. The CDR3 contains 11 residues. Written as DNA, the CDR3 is TGTGCCAGCAGGCGAAAAACTGAAGCTTTCTTT. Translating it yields CASRRKTEAFF.

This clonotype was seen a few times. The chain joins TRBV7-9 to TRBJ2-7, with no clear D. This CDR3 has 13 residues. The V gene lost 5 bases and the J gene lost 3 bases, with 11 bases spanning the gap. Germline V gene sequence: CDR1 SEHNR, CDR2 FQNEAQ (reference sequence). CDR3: CASSPVDGYEQYF. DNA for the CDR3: TGTGCCAGCAGCCCCGTCGATGGCTACGAGCAGTACTTC. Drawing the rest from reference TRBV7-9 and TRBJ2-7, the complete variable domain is DTGVSQNPRHKITKRGQNVTFRCDPISEHNRLYWYRQTLGQGPEFLTYFQNEAQLEKSRLLSDRFSAERPKGSFSTLEIQRTEQGDSAMYLCASSPVDGYEQYFGPGTRLTVT.

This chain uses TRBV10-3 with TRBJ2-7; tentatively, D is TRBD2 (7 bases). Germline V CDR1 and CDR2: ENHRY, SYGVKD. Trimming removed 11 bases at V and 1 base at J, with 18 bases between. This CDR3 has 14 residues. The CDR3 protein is CAPTSGTPSYEQYF. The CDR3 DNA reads TGTGCCCCAACCAGCGGGACACCTTCCTACGAGCAGTACTTC.

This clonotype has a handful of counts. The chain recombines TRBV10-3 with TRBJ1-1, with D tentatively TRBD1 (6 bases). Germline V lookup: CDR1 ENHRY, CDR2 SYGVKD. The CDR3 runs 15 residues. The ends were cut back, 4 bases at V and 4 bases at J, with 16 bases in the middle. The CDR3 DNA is TGTGCCATCAGTGTTTACAACAGGGTCCGCACTGAAGCTTTCTTT. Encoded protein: CAISVYNRVRTEAFF.

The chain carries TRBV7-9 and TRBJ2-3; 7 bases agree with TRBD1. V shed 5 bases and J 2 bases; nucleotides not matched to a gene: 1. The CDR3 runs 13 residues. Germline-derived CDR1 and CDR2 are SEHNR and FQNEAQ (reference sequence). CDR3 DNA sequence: TGTGCCAGCAGCGACAGGGCCACAGATACGCAGTATTTT. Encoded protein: CASSDRATDTQYF.

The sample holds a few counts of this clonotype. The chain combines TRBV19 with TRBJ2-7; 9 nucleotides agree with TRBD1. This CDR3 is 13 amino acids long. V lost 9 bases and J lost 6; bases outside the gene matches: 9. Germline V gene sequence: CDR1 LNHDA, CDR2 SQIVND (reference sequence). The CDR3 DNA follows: TGTGCCAGCAGGGACAGGGTGTATTCCGAGCAGTACTTC. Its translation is CASRDRVYSEQYF. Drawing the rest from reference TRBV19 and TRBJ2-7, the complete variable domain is DGGITQSPKYLFRKEGQNVTLSCEQNLNHDAMYWYRQDPGQGLRLIYYSQIVNDFQKGDIAEGYSVSREKKESFPLTVTSAQKNPTAFYLCASRDRVYSEQYFGPGTRLTVT.

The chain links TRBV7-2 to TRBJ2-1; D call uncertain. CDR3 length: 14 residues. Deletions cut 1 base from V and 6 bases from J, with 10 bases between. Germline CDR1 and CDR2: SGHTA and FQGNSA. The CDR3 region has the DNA TGTGCCAGCAGCTTAGGATGGCGAGTCAATGAGCAGTTCTTC. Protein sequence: CASSLGWRVNEQFF.

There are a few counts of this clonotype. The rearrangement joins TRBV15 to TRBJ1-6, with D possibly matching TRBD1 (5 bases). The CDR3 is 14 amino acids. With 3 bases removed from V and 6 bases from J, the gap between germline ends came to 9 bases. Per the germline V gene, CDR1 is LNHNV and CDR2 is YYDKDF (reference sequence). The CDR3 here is CATSRGGFNSPLHF. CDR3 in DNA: TGTGCCACCAGCAGGGGGGGGTTTAATTCACCCCTCCACTTT. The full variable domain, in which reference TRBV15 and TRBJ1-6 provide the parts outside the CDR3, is DAMVIQNPRYQVTQFGKPVTLSCSQTLNHNVMYWYQQKSSQAPKLLFHYYDKDFNNEADTPDNFQSRRPNTSFCFLDIRSPGLGDTAMYLCATSRGGFNSPLHFGNGTRLTVT.

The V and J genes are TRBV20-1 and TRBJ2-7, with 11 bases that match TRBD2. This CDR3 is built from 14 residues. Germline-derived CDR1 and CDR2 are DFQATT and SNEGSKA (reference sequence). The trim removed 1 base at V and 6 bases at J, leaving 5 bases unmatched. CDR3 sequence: CSARGGSGRGEQYF. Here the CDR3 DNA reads TGCAGTGCTAGAGGGGGTAGCGGGAGGGGCGAGCAGTACTTC.

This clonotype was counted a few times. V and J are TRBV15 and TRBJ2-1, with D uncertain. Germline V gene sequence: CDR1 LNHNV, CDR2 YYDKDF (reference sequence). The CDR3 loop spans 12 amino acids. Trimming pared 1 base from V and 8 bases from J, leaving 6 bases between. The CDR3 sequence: CATSRAADEQFF. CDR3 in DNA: TGTGCCACCAGCAGAGCAGCAGATGAGCAGTTCTTC.

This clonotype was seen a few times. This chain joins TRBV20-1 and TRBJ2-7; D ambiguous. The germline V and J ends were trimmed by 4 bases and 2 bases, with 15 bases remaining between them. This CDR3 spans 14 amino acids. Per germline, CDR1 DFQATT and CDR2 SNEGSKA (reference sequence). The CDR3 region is CSATTAARTYEQYF. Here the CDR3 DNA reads TGCAGTGCTACCACGGCTGCACGGACCTACGAGCAGTACTTC.